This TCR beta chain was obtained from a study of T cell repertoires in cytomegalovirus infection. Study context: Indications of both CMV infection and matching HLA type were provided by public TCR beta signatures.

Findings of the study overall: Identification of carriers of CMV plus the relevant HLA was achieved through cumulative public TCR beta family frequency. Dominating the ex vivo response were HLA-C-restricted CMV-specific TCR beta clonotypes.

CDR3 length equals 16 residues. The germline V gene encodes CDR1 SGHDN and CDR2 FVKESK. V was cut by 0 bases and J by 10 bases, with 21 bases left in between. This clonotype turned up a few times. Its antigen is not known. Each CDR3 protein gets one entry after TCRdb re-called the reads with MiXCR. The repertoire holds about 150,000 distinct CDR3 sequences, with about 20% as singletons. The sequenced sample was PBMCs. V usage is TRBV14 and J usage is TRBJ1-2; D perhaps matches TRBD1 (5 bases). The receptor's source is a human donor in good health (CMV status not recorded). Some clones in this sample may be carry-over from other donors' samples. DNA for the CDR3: TGTGCCAGCAGCCAAGATTTAGTGGCACAGTGGGGGGACTACACCTTC. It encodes CASSQDLVAQWGDYTF.